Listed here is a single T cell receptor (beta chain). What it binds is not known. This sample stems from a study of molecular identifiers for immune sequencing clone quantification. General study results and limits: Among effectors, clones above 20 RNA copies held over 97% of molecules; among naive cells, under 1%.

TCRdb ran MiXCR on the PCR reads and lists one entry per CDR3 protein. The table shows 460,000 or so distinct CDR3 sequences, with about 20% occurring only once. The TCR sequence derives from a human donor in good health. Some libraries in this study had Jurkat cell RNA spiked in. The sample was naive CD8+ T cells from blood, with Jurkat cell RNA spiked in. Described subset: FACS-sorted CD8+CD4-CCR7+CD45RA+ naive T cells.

The CDR3 DNA reads TGTGCCAGCACCTTACCCACGGGACAGAGATGGGGTGAAAAACTGTTTTTT. This codes for CASTLPTGQRWGEKLFF. The V call is TRBV2, the J call TRBJ1-4; the match to TRBD1 covers 7 bases. There are 17 residues in the CDR3. Germline CDR1 is SNHLY and CDR2 is FYNNEI. V trimming: 7 bases; J trimming: 7 bases; junction bases outside the gene matches: 18. The entire variable domain, with the rest obtained from reference TRBV2 and TRBJ1-4, is as follows: EPEVTQTPSHQVTQMGQEVILRCVPISNHLYFYWYRQILGQKVEFLVSFYNNEISEKSEIFDDQFSVERPDGSNFTLKIRSTKLEDSAMYFCASTLPTGQRWGEKLFFGSGTQLSVL.